This TCR beta chain was identified in a study of T cells in Graves' hyperthyroidism and ophthalmopathy (dated by TCRdb to the late 2010s). Some background on the complete study: Peripheral blood was collected at initial diagnosis, before any treatment. TCR V-J signatures able to tell the groups apart were searched for in a discovery cohort of approximately 95 patients, of whom over 40 had Graves' ophthalmopathy and roughly 58 had stable Graves' hyperthyroidism. Whether ophthalmopathy could be predicted prospectively was tested in an independent validation cohort made up of 18 to 20 hyperthyroidism patients plus 17 patients who later progressed to ophthalmopathy. For training and testing, the 80 to 100 patients in the discovery cohort were randomly divided in a 7:3 ratio. The study also compared thyroid tissue and blood T-cell repertoires from over 5 Graves' hyperthyroidism patients. Following sampling, methimazole starting at 30 mg daily was given to hyperthyroidism patients, and high-dose intravenous methylprednisolone was given to ophthalmopathy patients. The paper reports TCR Vbeta CDR3 sequencing of over 120 peripheral blood samples: around 45 ophthalmopathy, around 80 hyperthyroidism and about 17 progressor patients. On the study overall, not on this receptor specifically: In validation, the model predicted progression to ophthalmopathy with 55% to 71% sensitivity and 72.22% specificity, a median of around six months before onset. No statistical method was used to set the sample size in advance, and investigators knew the group allocation. Most expanded thyroid clonotypes (frequency above 0.001) were also found in blood, which suggests that blood repertoires may mirror thyroid immune responses. A 13 V-J signature model separated ophthalmopathy from stable hyperthyroidism, with around 88% sensitivity and roughly 82% specificity in cross-validation and 80%/75% in testing.

A patient counted as having stable Graves' hyperthyroidism if no progression to ophthalmopathy occurred over 18 months of follow-up. Hyperthyroidism patients were aged 18 to 65 years and newly diagnosed, with disease duration of less than 2 months. Exclusion was applied to patients with uncontrolled infections, other autoimmune diseases, pregnancy or lactation. Diagnoses were based on clinical symptoms, serum thyroxine and TRAb, thyroid ultrasound and orbital computed tomography. PBMCs were isolated from about 9.2 ml of fresh peripheral blood by Ficoll-Paque density gradient centrifugation. Total RNA was extracted using Trizol reagent, and RNA quality was assessed on an Agilent 2100 Bioanalyzer. TCR beta CDR3 regions were amplified from RNA transcripts. A first-round RT-PCR of the TCR CDR3 used the HTBI primer set with the Qiagen OneStep RT-PCR kit. A second multiplex PCR round built the libraries, followed by size selection and purification. Paired-end sequencing of the libraries was performed with 100 bp reads on an Illumina HiSeq2000. The original methods were these. SOAPnuke was used to process the raw data, throwing out any read that contained adapters or uncalled bases, had a mean Phred below 15, or lacked an exact constant-primer or identifier match. High-quality paired reads were merged using COPE v1.2.5, and each unique nucleotide sequence was defined as a clonotype. MiTCR v1.1 was used to align clonotypes to the IMGT TRBV, TRBD and TRBJ reference segments. Analysis was restricted to V-J combinations with a frequency above 0.0001, which covered roughly 99% of repertoires. A TCS score was defined as the ratio between F50 (clonal expansion) and ExV (chaos), using BLOSUM62-based TCRdist between CDR3 peptides within each V-J. Welch's t-statistics and random forest reduced roughly 530 V-J features to 10 to 15, which were used in a naive Bayes classifier (R e1071). The similarity between thyroid and blood repertoires was quantified using the Morisita-Horn index. TCRdb trimmed public reads at Q25 via fastp, called clones via MiXCR and kept in-frame beta chains. CDR3 protein duplicates are merged, each entry listing the most common genes and DNA. In this record, the V and J calls reflect TCRdb's handling and not the investigators' own analysis. The table for this sample lists around 800,000 distinct CDR3 sequences; over 35% of them were counted only once. Approximately 10% of the sample is taken by the ten largest.

As for this clonotype: The antigen it recognizes is unknown. The record has no base qualities; no much larger clone is one base away.

The CDR3 goes from the cysteine to the phenylalanine over 14 residues. Here the CDR3 DNA is all that survives: 42 bases in frame from base 1. V loses 2 bases at its end and J loses 6 bases; junction bases beyond the gene matches: 5. The germline V gene gives CDR1 as SGHDT and CDR2 as YYEEEE. The sequenced material came from blood. This receptor chain uses TRBV5-6 and TRBJ1-2, with 9 bases in between that match TRBD1. This receptor was obtained from a man younger than 35 with Graves' hyperthyroidism. The CDR3 region: CASSFGTGRDGYTF. The nucleotide sequence is TGTGCCAGCAGCTTTGGGACAGGGAGAGATGGCTACACCTTC.